The 18 T cell receptor beta chains below come from one sample, sequenced in a study of T-cell reconstitution after alpha-beta-depleted transplantation in children. It was with unique molecular identifiers that the TCRbeta library was prepared. TCRdb used MiXCR to reprocess the PCR reads, holding one entry per CDR3 protein. Of around 600,000 distinct CDR3 sequences listed, over 15% were seen once; the top ten hold approximately 1%. The source material was PBMCs from the stem cell graft donor, sampled from the stem cell graft. The receptors shown here come from a human donor who donated a stem cell graft to a child with acute myeloid leukemia.

In this sample, this clonotype turned up a few times. The rearrangement links TRBV6-2 or TRBV6-3 to TRBJ1-1; possible D gene TRBD1, 5 bases. CDR3 length: 14 residues. V was pared by 2 bases and J by 5 bases, with 12 bases between. Germline loops: CDR1 MNHEY, CDR2 SVGEGT. CDR3: CASSYGQGRTEAFF. Written as DNA, the CDR3 is TGTGCCAGCAGTTACGGGCAGGGAAGGACTGAAGCTTTCTTT.

This clonotype has a count of ten or more. The chain links TRBV12-3 or TRBV12-4 to TRBJ2-3, with 13 positions matching TRBD2. V lost 3 bases, J lost 5 bases, and 5 bases stayed unmatched. CDR3 size: 16 residues. The chain's CDR3 is CASSFLGLAGQDTQYF. The DNA for the CDR3 is TGTGCCAGCAGTTTCCTGGGACTAGCGGGACAAGATACGCAGTATTTT.

With regard to this clonotype: Just one base apart from a much larger clone, this may be a read error. The chain joins TRBV20-1 to TRBJ2-1, with unresolved D. The germline CDR1 and CDR2 sequences are DFQATT and SNEGSKA (reference sequence). The CDR3 spans 14 residues. The CDR3 bases are TGCAGTGCTCCAACCCTAGGCTCCTACAATGGGCAGTTCTTC. Protein sequence: CSAPTLGSYNGQFF.

A single count supports this clonotype. The rearrangement joins TRBV7-2 to TRBJ1-5; D remains unclear. Germline values: CDR1 SGHTA, CDR2 FQGNSA. Trimming left V 1 base short and J 7 bases short, with 14 bases between. The CDR3 has 15 amino acids. DNA for the CDR3: TGTGCCAGCAGCTTAGGGGCAAGGAGTCGGCAGCCCCAGCATTTT. It yields the protein CASSLGARSRQPQHF.

The chain employs TRBV7-6 and TRBJ1-5; D is uncertain. This CDR3 spans 13 amino acids. The ends were cut back, 2 bases at V and 5 bases at J, with 7 bases in the middle. Germline V gene lookup returns CDR1 SGHVS and CDR2 FNYEAQ. CDR3 sequence: CASSLSVDQPQHF. DNA for the CDR3: TGTGCCAGCAGCTTAAGCGTCGATCAGCCCCAGCATTTT. Using reference TRBV7-6 and TRBJ1-5 for the parts outside the CDR3, the full variable domain is GAGVSQSPRYKVTKRGQDVALRCDPISGHVSLYWYRQALGQGPEFLTYFNYEAQQDKSGLPNDRFSAERPEGSISTLTIQRTEQRDSAMYRCASSLSVDQPQHFGDGTRLSIL.

V usage is TRBV5-1 and J usage is TRBJ1-4; perhaps TRBD1 as D (5 bases). Germline CDR1 SGHRS, CDR2 YFSETQ. V lost 1 base and J 3 bases, leaving 10 bases between the germline ends. There are 15 residues in the CDR3. CDR3 residues: CASSLSGPANEKLFF. The DNA for the CDR3 is TGCGCCAGCAGCTTGTCGGGACCAGCTAATGAAAAACTGTTTTTT.

The chain employs TRBV6-1 and TRBJ1-2, with D uncertain. V was cut by 6 bases and J by 4 bases, with 18 bases left in between. The CDR3 covers 15 residues. The germline V gene has CDR1 MNHNS and CDR2 SASEGT. The CDR3 coding sequence is TGTGCCAGCAGCTCCGGACTGACCCTCGGCTATGGCTACACCTTC. Protein: CASSSGLTLGYGYTF.

This clonotype was counted many times. This sequence joins TRBV20-1 and TRBJ2-1; a weak D match, TRBD1 (6 bases). The V gene lost 3 bases and the J gene lost 2 bases, with 14 bases spanning the gap. Germline CDR1 reads DFQATT; CDR2 reads SNEGSKA (reference sequence). The CDR3 sequence is 15 residues long. CDR3 protein: CSASDDRQAYNEQFF. The CDR3 coding sequence is TGCAGTGCTAGTGATGACAGGCAAGCCTACAATGAGCAGTTCTTC.

Ten or more counts support this clonotype. V usage is TRBV20-1 and J usage is TRBJ2-1; D unresolved. CDR3 length equals 12 residues. Germline CDR1 is DFQATT and CDR2 is SNEGSKA (reference sequence). V lost 1 base and J lost 10, with 11 bases in between. This CDR3 is CSARGNPREQFF. The DNA of the CDR3 is TGCAGTGCTAGAGGAAACCCACGCGAGCAGTTCTTC.

This clonotype was observed a handful of times. The chain uses TRBV20-1 and TRBJ2-7; 12 nucleotides match TRBD2. Looked up from germline, CDR1 is DFQATT and CDR2 is SNEGSKA (reference sequence). This CDR3 has 14 residues. The J segment lost 3 bases and the V segment lost 3 bases, leaving 3 bases of the junction unmatched. The CDR3 region is CSARTSGGHYEQYF. CDR3 sequence (DNA): TGCAGTGCTAGGACTAGCGGGGGACACTACGAGCAGTACTTC.

There are many counts of this clonotype. The CDR3 coding sequence is TGCAGCGTAGGACAGGGGGGTCCAGAGACCCAGTACTTC. This codes for CSVGQGGPETQYF. The chain uses TRBV29-1 and TRBJ2-5; 10 nucleotides align to TRBD1. The CDR3 sequence is 13 residues long. Germline assignment: CDR1 SQVTM and CDR2 ANQGSEA. V lost 6 bases to trimming and J lost 4 bases; unmatched junction nucleotides: 5.

This clonotype was detected many times. The rearrangement links TRBV29-1 to TRBJ2-1; D is uncertain. The CDR3 extends over 16 amino acids. Germline CDR1 is SQVTM and CDR2 is ANQGSEA. Deletions cut 3 bases from V and 0 bases from J, with 15 bases between. CDR3 protein: CSVEGFGSSSYNEQFF. As DNA, the CDR3 is TGCAGCGTTGAGGGTTTCGGGTCTAGCTCCTACAATGAGCAGTTCTTC.

With regard to this clonotype: Germline is not matched at one junction end, which may reflect a read error. J is TRBJ2-3 and V is TRBV12-3 or TRBV12-4, with TRBD2 matching 10 bases. The length of the CDR3 is 14 residues. The CDR3 DNA follows: TGTGCCAGCAGGTTAGCGGGGGGATCAGATACGCAGTATTTT. Encoded protein: CASRLAGGSDTQYF.

This clonotype has a handful of counts. The V and J genes are TRBV29-1 and TRBJ2-1; TRBD1 agrees at 7 bases. This CDR3 is 13 amino acids long. Germline V CDR1 and CDR2: SQVTM, ANQGSEA. The trim removed 6 bases at V and 7 bases at J, leaving 9 bases unmatched. CDR3 sequence (DNA): TGCAGCGTCCTGGGACAGTTAGGGAATGAGCAGTTCTTC. Protein product: CSVLGQLGNEQFF.

This clonotype was found many times. This sequence joins TRBV5-1 and TRBJ1-6; possibly TRBD1 for D (5 bases). V gave up 1 base and J gave up 9 bases, with 11 bases separating them. CDR1 SGHRS and CDR2 YFSETQ come from the germline V gene. This CDR3 comprises 14 residues. Here the CDR3 reads CASSLPAGSSPLHF. As DNA, the CDR3 is TGCGCCAGCAGCTTGCCGGCAGGGAGTTCACCCCTCCACTTT.

V is TRBV12-3 or TRBV12-4 and J is TRBJ2-2; 10 bases are shared with TRBD1. The J segment lost 2 bases and the V segment lost 5 bases, leaving 5 bases of the junction unmatched. This CDR3 is 16 amino acids long. As DNA, the CDR3 is TGTGCCAGCAGTCTCCGGACAGGGGGTAACACCGGGGAGCTGTTTTTT. Protein sequence: CASSLRTGGNTGELFF.

The rearrangement links TRBV7-2 to TRBJ2-7; TRBD2 agrees at 7 bases. Germline assignment: CDR1 SGHTA and CDR2 FQGNSA. Trimming cost V 0 bases and J 6 bases; bases outside gene matches: 2. The CDR3 is 13 amino acids. The CDR3 nucleotides read TGTGCCAGCAGCTTAGCGTGGGGGGGCGAGCAGTACTTC. Residues: CASSLAWGGEQYF.

The J gene is TRBJ2-7, the V gene TRBV5-5, with unresolved D. The V end lost 1 base, the J end lost 6 bases, and 8 bases lay between the germline ends. CDR1 and CDR2 (germline): SGHKS, YYEKEE (reference sequence). This CDR3 is built from 12 residues. The CDR3 here is CASSLSAPEQYV. DNA for the CDR3: TGTGCCAGCAGCTTGTCGGCCCCCGAGCAGTACGTC.